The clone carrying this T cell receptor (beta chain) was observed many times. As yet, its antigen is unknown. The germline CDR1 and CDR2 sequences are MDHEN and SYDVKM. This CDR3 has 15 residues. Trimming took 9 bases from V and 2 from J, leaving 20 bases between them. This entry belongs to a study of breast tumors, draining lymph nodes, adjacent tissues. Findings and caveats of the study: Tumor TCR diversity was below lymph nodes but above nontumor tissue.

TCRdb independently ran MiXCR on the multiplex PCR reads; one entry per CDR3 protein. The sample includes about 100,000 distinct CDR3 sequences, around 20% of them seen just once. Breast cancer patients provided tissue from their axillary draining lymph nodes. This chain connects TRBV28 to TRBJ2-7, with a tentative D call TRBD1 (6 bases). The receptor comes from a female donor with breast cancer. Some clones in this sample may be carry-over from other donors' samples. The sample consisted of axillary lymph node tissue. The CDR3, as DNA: TGTGCCAGTTCTTCAGGGGTCATGTACCCCTACGAGCAGTACTTC. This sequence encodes CASSSGVMYPYEQYF.